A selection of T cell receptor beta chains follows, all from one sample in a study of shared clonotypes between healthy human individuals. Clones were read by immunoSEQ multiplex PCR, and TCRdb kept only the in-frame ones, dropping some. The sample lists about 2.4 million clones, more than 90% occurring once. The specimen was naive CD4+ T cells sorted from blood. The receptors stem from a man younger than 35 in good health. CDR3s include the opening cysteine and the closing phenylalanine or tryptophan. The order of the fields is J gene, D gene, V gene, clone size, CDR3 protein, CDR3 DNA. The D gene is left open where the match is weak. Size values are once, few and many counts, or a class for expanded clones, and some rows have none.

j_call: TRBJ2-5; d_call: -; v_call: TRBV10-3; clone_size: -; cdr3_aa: CAISESTRGAQETQYF; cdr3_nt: TGTGCCATCAGTGAGTCGACCAGGGGGGCCCAAGAGACCCAGTACTTC
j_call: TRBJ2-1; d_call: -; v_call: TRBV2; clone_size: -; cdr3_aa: CASSGGFSYNEQFF; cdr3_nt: TGTGCCAGCAGTGGGGGTTTTTCCTACAATGAGCAGTTCTTC
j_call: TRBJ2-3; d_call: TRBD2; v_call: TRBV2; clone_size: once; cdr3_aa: CASSQMTSGVADTQYF; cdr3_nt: TGTGCCAGCAGTCAGATGACTAGCGGGGTAGCAGATACGCAGTATTTT
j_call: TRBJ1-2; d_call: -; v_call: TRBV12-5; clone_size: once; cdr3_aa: CASGSVAGKGVGRVHYGYTF; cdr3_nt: TGTGCTAGTGGTTCCGTGGCAGGTAAGGGGGTTGGACGGGTCCACTATGGCTACACCTTC
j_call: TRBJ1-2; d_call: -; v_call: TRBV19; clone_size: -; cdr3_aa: CASRRVGGSGYTF; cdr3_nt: TGTGCCAGTAGACGTGTTGGTGGGTCTGGCTACACCTTC
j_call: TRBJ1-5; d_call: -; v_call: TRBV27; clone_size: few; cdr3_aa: CASSSRGFGQPQHF; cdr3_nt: TGTGCCAGCAGTTCCAGGGGATTTGGTCAGCCCCAGCATTTT
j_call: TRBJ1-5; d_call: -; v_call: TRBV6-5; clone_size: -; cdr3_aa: CASSDRSSNQPQHF; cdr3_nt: TGTGCCAGTTCCGACAGGAGTAGCAATCAGCCCCAGCATTTT
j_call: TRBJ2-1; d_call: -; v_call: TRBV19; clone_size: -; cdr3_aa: CASSISAGGWMGEQFF; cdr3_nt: TGTGCCAGTAGTATATCCGCCGGGGGATGGATGGGTGAGCAGTTCTTC
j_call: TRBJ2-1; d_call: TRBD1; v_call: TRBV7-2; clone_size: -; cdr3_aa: CASSPHQGAYEQFF; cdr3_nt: TGTGCCAGCAGTCCTCACCAGGGGGCATATGAGCAGTTCTTC
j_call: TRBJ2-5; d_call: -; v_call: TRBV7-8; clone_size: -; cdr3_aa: CASSFYPPETQYF; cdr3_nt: TGTGCCAGCAGCTTCTACCCCCCGGAGACCCAGTACTTC
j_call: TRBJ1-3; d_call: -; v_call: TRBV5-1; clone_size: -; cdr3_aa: CASSLGLDSGNTIYF; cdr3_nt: TGCGCCAGCAGCTTGGGGTTAGATTCTGGAAACACCATATATTTT
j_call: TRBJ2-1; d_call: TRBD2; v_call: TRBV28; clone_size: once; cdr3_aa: CASSLGGVKYNEQFF; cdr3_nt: TGTGCCAGCAGTTTAGGGGGGGTTAAGTACAATGAGCAGTTCTTC
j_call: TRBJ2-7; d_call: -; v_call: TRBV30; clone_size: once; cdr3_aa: CAWSEEDEQYF; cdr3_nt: TGTGCCTGGAGTGAAGAGGACGAGCAGTACTTC
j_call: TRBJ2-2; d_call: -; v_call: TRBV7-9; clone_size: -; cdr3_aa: CASSLRGRDTGELFF; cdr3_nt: TGTGCCAGCAGCTTGCGGGGGCGAGACACCGGGGAGCTGTTTTTT
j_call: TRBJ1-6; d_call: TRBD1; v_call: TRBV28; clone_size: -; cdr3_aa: CATWAGQGNSPLHF; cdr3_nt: TGTGCCACTTGGGCGGGACAGGGTAATTCACCCCTCCACTTT
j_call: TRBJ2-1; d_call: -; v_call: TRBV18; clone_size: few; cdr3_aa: CASSPDRSYNEQFF; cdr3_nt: TGTGCCAGCTCACCTGACAGGTCCTACAATGAGCAGTTCTTC
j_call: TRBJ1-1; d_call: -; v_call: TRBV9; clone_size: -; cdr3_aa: CASSPSPGRQNTEAFF; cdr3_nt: TGTGCCAGCAGCCCCAGCCCAGGACGGCAGAACACTGAAGCTTTCTTT
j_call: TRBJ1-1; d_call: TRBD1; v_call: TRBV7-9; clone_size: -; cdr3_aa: CASSSLPGTGLTEAFF; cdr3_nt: TGTGCCAGCAGCTCCCTTCCCGGGACAGGGTTAACTGAAGCTTTCTTT
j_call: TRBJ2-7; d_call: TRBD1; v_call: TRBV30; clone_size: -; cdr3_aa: CAWSILGTASYEQYF; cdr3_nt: TGTGCCTGGAGCATACTCGGGACAGCCTCCTACGAGCAGTACTTC
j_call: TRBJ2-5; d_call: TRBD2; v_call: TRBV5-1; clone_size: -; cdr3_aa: CASSLRLAGGQKVETQYF; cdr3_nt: TGCGCCAGCAGCTTGAGACTAGCGGGGGGGCAGAAGGTGGAGACCCAGTACTTC
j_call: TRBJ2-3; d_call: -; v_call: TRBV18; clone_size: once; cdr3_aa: CASSGRTDTQYF; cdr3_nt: TGTGCCAGCTCAGGACGCACAGATACGCAGTATTTT
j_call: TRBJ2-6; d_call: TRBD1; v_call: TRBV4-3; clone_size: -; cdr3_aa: CASSQEQGAGGANVLTF; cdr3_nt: TGCGCCAGCAGCCAGGAACAGGGGGCAGGTGGGGCCAACGTCCTGACTTTC
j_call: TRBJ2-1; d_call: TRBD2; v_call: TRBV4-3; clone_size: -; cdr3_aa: CASSRGGLAGEFEQFF; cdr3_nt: TGCGCCAGCAGCCGAGGCGGACTAGCGGGGGAATTTGAGCAGTTCTTC
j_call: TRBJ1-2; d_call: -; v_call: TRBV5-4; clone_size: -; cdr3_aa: CASSSTGNYGYTF; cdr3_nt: TGTGCCAGCAGCTCCACAGGGAACTATGGCTACACCTTC
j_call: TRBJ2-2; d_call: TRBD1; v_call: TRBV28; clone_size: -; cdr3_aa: CASSPGTGYLGTGELFF; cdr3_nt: TGTGCCAGCAGTCCGGGGACAGGGTACCTGGGGACCGGGGAGCTGTTTTTT
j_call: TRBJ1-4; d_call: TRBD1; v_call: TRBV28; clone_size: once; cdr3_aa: CASSRDRATNEKLFF; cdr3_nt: TGTGCCAGCAGTCGTGACAGGGCAACTAATGAAAAACTGTTTTTT
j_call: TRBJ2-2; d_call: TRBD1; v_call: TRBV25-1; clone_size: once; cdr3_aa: CASSETRQGDTGELFF; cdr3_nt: TGTGCCAGCAGTGAAACGAGACAGGGGGACACCGGGGAGCTGTTTTTT
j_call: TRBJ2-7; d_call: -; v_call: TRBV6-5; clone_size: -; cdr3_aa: CASSYGPSYEQYF; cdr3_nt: TGTGCCAGCAGTTACGGTCCTTCCTACGAGCAGTACTTC
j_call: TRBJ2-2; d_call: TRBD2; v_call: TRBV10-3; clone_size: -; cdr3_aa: CAISTGLYNTGELFF; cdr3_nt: TGTGCCATCAGCACGGGACTATATAACACCGGGGAGCTGTTTTTT
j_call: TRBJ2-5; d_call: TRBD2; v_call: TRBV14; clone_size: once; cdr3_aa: CASSPRTSGRETQYF; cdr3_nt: TGTGCCAGCAGCCCCCGGACTAGCGGGAGGGAGACCCAGTACTTC
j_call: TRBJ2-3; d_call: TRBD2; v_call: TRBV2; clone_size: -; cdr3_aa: CASLLAPSTDTQYF; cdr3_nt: TGTGCCAGCTTACTAGCGCCAAGCACAGATACGCAGTATTTT
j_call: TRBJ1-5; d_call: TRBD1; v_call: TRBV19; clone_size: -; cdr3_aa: CASSILLQGQPQHF; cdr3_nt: TGTGCCAGTAGTATATTGCTACAGGGGCAGCCCCAGCATTTT
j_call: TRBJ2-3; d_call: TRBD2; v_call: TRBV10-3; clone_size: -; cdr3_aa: CATLGLAGSTDTQYF; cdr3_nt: TGTGCCACCCTCGGCCTAGCGGGGAGCACAGATACGCAGTATTTT
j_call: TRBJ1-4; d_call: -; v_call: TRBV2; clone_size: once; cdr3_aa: CASTGGLRLFF; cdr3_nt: TGTGCCAGTACCGGGGGGCTTAGACTGTTTTTT
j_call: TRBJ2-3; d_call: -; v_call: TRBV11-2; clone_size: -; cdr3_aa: CASSLASLATQYF; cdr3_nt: TGTGCCAGCAGCTTAGCGTCCTTAGCAACGCAGTATTTT
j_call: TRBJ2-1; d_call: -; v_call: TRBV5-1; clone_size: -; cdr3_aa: CASSLEGSSYNEQFF; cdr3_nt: TGCGCCAGCAGCTTGGAGGGGAGTTCCTACAATGAGCAGTTCTTC
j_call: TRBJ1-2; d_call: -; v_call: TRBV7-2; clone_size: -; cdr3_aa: CASSPESGYGYTF; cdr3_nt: TGTGCCAGCAGCCCAGAGTCCGGCTATGGCTACACCTTC
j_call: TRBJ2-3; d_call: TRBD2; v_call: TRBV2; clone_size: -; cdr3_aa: CASRGEGLSTDTQYF; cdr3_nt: TGTGCCAGCAGGGGTGAGGGACTATCCACAGATACGCAGTATTTT
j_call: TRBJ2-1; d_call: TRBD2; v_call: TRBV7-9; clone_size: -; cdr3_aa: CASSLRRGRADEQFF; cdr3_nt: TGTGCCAGCAGCTTACGCCGCGGGAGGGCGGATGAGCAGTTCTTC
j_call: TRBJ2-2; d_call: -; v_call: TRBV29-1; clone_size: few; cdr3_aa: CSSIDRTGELFF; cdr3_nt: TGCAGCTCTATAGATCGCACCGGGGAGCTGTTTTTT
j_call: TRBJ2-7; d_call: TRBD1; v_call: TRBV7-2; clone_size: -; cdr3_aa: CASSLWTGASYEQYF; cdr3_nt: TGTGCCAGCAGCTTGTGGACAGGGGCGTCCTACGAGCAGTACTTC
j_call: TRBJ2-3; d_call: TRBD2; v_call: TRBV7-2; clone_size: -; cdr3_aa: CASTRGLAGGMTQYF; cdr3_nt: TGTGCCAGCACCCGAGGGCTAGCGGGAGGAATGACGCAGTATTTT
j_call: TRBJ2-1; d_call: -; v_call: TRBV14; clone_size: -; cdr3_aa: CASSPLYNEQFF; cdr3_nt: TGTGCCAGCAGCCCCCTTTACAATGAGCAGTTCTTC
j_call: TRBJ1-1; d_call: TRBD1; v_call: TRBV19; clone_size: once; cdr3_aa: CASSAGRTGVSTEAFF; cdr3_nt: TGTGCCAGTAGTGCAGGTCGGACAGGAGTAAGCACTGAAGCTTTCTTT
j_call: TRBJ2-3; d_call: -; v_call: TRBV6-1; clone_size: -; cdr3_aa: CASSAAGVSTDTQYF; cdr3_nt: TGTGCCAGCAGTGCGGCAGGGGTAAGCACAGATACGCAGTATTTT
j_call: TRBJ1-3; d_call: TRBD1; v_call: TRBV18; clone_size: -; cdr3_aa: CASSVDRERAIYF; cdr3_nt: TGTGCCAGCTCGGTGGACAGGGAAAGGGCCATATATTTT
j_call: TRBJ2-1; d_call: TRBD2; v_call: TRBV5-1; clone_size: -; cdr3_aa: CASSLAPLAGDPNEQFF; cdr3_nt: TGCGCCAGCAGCTTGGCCCCCCTAGCGGGGGACCCCAATGAGCAGTTCTTC
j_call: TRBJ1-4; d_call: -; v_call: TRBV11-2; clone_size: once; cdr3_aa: CASSINRLAGSEKLFF; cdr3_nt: TGTGCCAGCAGCATAAACCGATTGGCAGGGAGTGAAAAACTGTTTTTT
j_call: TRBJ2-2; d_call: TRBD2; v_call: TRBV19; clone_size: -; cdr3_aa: CASSTAGGNTGELFF; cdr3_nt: TGTGCCAGTAGTACGGCGGGGGGGAACACCGGGGAGCTGTTTTTT